These 25 T cell receptor beta chains originate from one sample sequenced in a study of shared clonotypes between healthy human individuals. Assay used: immunoSEQ multiplex PCR; TCRdb lists only in-frame clones, some missing. The sample shows 85,000 to 100,000 clones, 67% of them seen only once. The sequenced sample was memory CD8+ T cells sorted from blood. Subset reported: CD45RO+ cells pooled with CCR7-negative TemRA cells. The receptors were sampled from a man younger than 40 in good health.

The chain carries TRBV5-4 and TRBJ1-2, with unresolved D. Trimming stripped 1 base from V and 6 bases from J, with 7 bases between. Looked up from germline, CDR1 is SGHNT and CDR2 is YYREEE (reference sequence). The CDR3 is 12 amino acids. CDR3 DNA sequence: TGTGCCAGCAGCTTGAATGTCAATGGCTACACCTTC. Its protein is CASSLNVNGYTF. Full variable domain (remainder filled in from reference TRBV5-4 and TRBJ1-2): ETGVTQSPTHLIKTRGQQVTLRCSSQSGHNTVSWYQQALGQGPQFIFQYYREEENGRGNFPPRFSGLQFPNYSSELNVNALELDDSALYLCASSLNVNGYTFGSGTRLTVV.

In nucleotides, the CDR3 is TGCGCCAGCAGCTTGGTGGGAGGGCCGGGAGAGACCCAGTACTTC. Translating gives CASSLVGGPGETQYF. This chain connects TRBV5-1 to TRBJ2-5; 7 bases fit TRBD2. The trim removed 0 bases at V and 4 bases at J, leaving 6 bases unmatched. The CDR3 has 15 residues. In germline, CDR1 is SGHRS, CDR2 YFSETQ.

This clone was observed a few times. The chain uses TRBV5-1 and TRBJ2-5; TRBD1 aligns across 10 bases. The V and J ends lost 2 bases and 4 bases, in that order; junction bases with no gene match: 5. CDR3 length: 15 residues. Germline values: CDR1 SGHRS, CDR2 YFSETQ. CDR3 sequence reads: CASSFGDRGRETQYF. The CDR3 DNA follows: TGCGCCAGCAGCTTTGGGGACAGGGGTCGAGAGACCCAGTACTTC.

The V and J genes are TRBV7-9 and TRBJ1-1, with 10 bases lining up with TRBD1. V was clipped by 0 bases and J by 1 base; unmatched bases: 8. Per the germline V gene, CDR1 is SEHNR and CDR2 is FQNEAQ (reference sequence). This CDR3 contains 18 residues. CDR3 sequence: CASSLAPGQGWGNTEAFF. In DNA form, the CDR3 reads TGTGCCAGCAGCTTAGCGCCGGGACAGGGGTGGGGGAACACTGAAGCTTTCTTT.

This rearrangement joins TRBV6-6 to TRBJ2-2; D gene ambiguous. Per germline, CDR1 MNHNY and CDR2 SVGAGI (reference sequence). CDR3 length: 14 amino acids. V was pared by 2 bases and J by 5 bases, with 9 bases between. The CDR3 protein is CASSYDPGTGELFF. The CDR3 nucleotides read TGTGCCAGCAGTTACGATCCCGGGACCGGGGAGCTGTTTTTT.

The V gene is TRBV27, the J gene TRBJ2-1; D is possibly TRBD2 (5 bases). Trimming took 5 bases from V and 2 from J, leaving 10 bases between them. Germline V gene sequence: CDR1 MNHEY, CDR2 SMNVEV (reference sequence). CDR3 size: 14 residues. The CDR3 DNA reads as TGTGCCAGCAGTGGTGGGAGTGCCTACAATGAGCAGTTCTTC. Translated, it gives CASSGGSAYNEQFF.

A remark on this clone: With a far larger clone one base away, a read error is the likely cause. The rearrangement links TRBV27 to TRBJ2-3; 7 nucleotides align to TRBD2. The CDR3 spans 12 residues. In germline, CDR1 is MNHEY, CDR2 SMNVEV (reference sequence). The CDR3 nucleotides read TGCGCGGGCGGGAGACCCACAGATACGCAGTATTTT. Its protein is CAGGRPTDTQYF.

The J gene is TRBJ2-7, the V gene TRBV4-3, with D perhaps matching TRBD1 (6 bases). This CDR3 has 15 amino acids. Trimming stripped 0 bases from V and 0 bases from J, with 9 bases between. Germline V CDR1 and CDR2: LGHNA, YSLEER. CDR3 residues: CASSQDWTDSYEQYF. In nucleotides, the CDR3 is TGCGCCAGCAGCCAAGATTGGACAGACTCCTACGAGCAGTACTTC.

In this sample, this clone turned up once. This chain uses TRBV27 with TRBJ2-7, with TRBD1 matching over 8 bases. Unmatched junction bases numbered 4, after V lost 6 bases and J lost 6 bases. The germline V gene has CDR1 MNHEY and CDR2 SMNVEV (reference sequence). The CDR3 sequence is 12 residues long. The CDR3 sequence: CASSRQGREQYF. In nucleotides, the CDR3 is TGTGCCAGCAGCAGACAGGGGCGCGAGCAGTACTTC.

The V call is TRBV11-2, the J call TRBJ2-5; TRBD2 matches 11 bases. CDR1 is SGHAT, CDR2 FQNNGV, per germline. The CDR3 loop spans 15 amino acids. With 8 bases clipped from V and 3 bases from J, the junction kept 8 bases outside the gene matches. The CDR3 bases are TGTGCCAGCTCGAGGAGGGGACTAGCGGAAGAGACCCAGTACTTC. Residues: CASSRRGLAEETQYF.

This chain uses TRBV7-3 with TRBJ2-2; D gene uncertain. The CDR3 covers 15 residues. Trimming took off 4 bases at V and 7 bases at J, with 16 bases between the two ends. Germline V lookup: CDR1 SGHTA, CDR2 FQGTGA. The CDR3 coding sequence is TGTGCCAGCAGCTGGGGTTTGGGGTTCGGCGGGGAGCTGTTTTTT. It translates to CASSWGLGFGGELFF.

The J gene is TRBJ2-3, the V gene TRBV6-5; D is unresolved. The V and J ends lost 5 bases and 2 bases respectively, with 11 bases between them. The germline CDR1 and CDR2 sequences are MNHEY and SVGAGI. This CDR3 spans 14 amino acids. CDR3 DNA: TGTGCCAGCAGTCGGCCAGGTATCACAGATACGCAGTATTTT. Protein product: CASSRPGITDTQYF.

This clone was found a few times. This chain joins TRBV27 and TRBJ2-7; the D is unclear. The CDR3 loop spans 15 amino acids. Per the germline V gene, CDR1 is MNHEY and CDR2 is SMNVEV (reference sequence). Between the trimmed V and J ends, which lost 0 bases and 3 bases, there was a span of 12 bases. CDR3 protein: CASSLSITNIYEQYF. The CDR3 coding sequence is TGTGCCAGCAGTTTATCGATCACTAACATCTACGAGCAGTACTTC.

This clone was counted a few times. The rearrangement links TRBV7-9 to TRBJ2-1; D call uncertain. There are 16 residues in the CDR3. CDR1 is SEHNR and CDR2 is FQNEAQ in the germline V gene (reference sequence). Trimming removed 4 bases at V and 6 bases at J, with 19 bases between. This chain's CDR3 is CASSSKGYYPPNEQFF. CDR3 DNA sequence: TGTGCCAGCAGCTCGAAGGGCTACTACCCACCCAATGAGCAGTTCTTC. The full variable domain, with the rest looked up from reference TRBV7-9 and TRBJ2-1, is DTGVSQNPRHKITKRGQNVTFRCDPISEHNRLYWYRQTLGQGPEFLTYFQNEAQLEKSRLLSDRFSAERPKGSFSTLEIQRTEQGDSAMYLCASSSKGYYPPNEQFFGPGTRLTVL.

The rearrangement joins TRBV11-2 to TRBJ1-3; TRBD1 agrees at 9 bases. Trimming took 4 bases from V and 0 from J; bases not matched to a gene: 13. CDR3 length: 19 residues. CDR1 and CDR2 from the germline V gene are SGHAT and FQNNGV. The CDR3 region is CASSYLTGTGRNSGNTIYF. For the CDR3, the DNA is TGTGCCAGCAGCTATTTAACCGGGACAGGGCGGAACTCTGGAAACACCATATATTTT.

This clone was detected only once. V and J are TRBV7-9 and TRBJ1-1, with D maybe TRBD1 (5 bases). With 2 bases removed from V and 1 base from J, the gap between germline ends came to 11 bases. The germline gives CDR1 SEHNR, CDR2 FQNEAQ (reference sequence). This CDR3 comprises 15 residues. CDR3 nucleotide sequence: TGTGCCAGCAGCTTATATGCCGGGACGAACACTGAAGCTTTCTTT. Translated: CASSLYAGTNTEAFF.

J is TRBJ2-7 and V is TRBV10-2, with 7 bases identical to TRBD1. The length of the CDR3 is 12 residues. Germline CDR1 reads WSHSY; CDR2 reads SAAADI. The CDR3 DNA reads as TGCGCAACCCGGGACAGATCCTACGAGCAGTACTTC. Protein product: CATRDRSYEQYF.

The CDR3 region is CASSSGHENIQYF. CDR3 nucleotides: TGTGCCAGCAGCTCCGGACACGAAAACATTCAGTACTTC. The V gene is TRBV7-9, the J gene TRBJ2-4, with a weak D call TRBD1 (5 bases). The V gene lost 4 bases and the J gene lost 5 bases, with 9 bases spanning the gap. The germline CDR1 and CDR2 sequences are SEHNR and FQNEAQ (reference sequence). CDR3 size: 13 residues.

The chain is built from TRBV7-9 and TRBJ1-1; D remains ambiguous. Per germline, CDR1 SEHNR and CDR2 FQNEAQ (reference sequence). The V end was cut by 2 bases, the J end by 0 bases, with 10 bases between. This CDR3 spans 15 amino acids. This chain's CDR3 is CASSLNAELNTEAFF. The CDR3 bases are TGTGCCAGCAGCTTAAATGCAGAGTTGAACACTGAAGCTTTCTTT.

This clone was counted ten times or more. The gene calls are TRBV7-9 and TRBJ2-5, with unresolved D. The CDR3 is 12 amino acids. Between the trimmed V and J ends, which lost 0 bases and 10 bases, there was a span of 9 bases. Germline CDR1 reads SEHNR; CDR2 reads FQNEAQ (reference sequence). Written as DNA, the CDR3 is TGTGCCAGCAGCTTAGCGTACAGTGGCCAGTACTTC. It codes for CASSLAYSGQYF.

This chain uses TRBV6-6 with TRBJ2-1, with TRBD2 identical over 8 bases. After removal of 8 bases from V and 7 bases from J, the junction contained 13 bases not matched to a gene. CDR1 MNHNY and CDR2 SVGAGI come from the germline V gene (reference sequence). The CDR3 has 15 residues. The CDR3 sequence: CASENGRAHANEQFF. In DNA, the CDR3 is TGTGCCAGCGAAAACGGGAGGGCCCACGCAAATGAGCAGTTCTTC.

The table lists this clone with a count of one. The chain couples TRBV6-5 to TRBJ2-3; 10 nucleotides line up with TRBD2. The CDR3 loop spans 14 amino acids. The trim removed 6 bases at V and 3 bases at J, leaving 3 bases unmatched. Per the germline V gene, CDR1 is MNHEY and CDR2 is SVGAGI. The DNA for the CDR3 is TGTGCCAGCAGACTAGCGGGGAGAACAGATACGCAGTATTTT. This sequence encodes CASRLAGRTDTQYF.

The table lists this clone with many counts. The rearrangement uses TRBV5-6 and TRBJ1-2; perhaps TRBD1 as D (5 bases). The CDR3 runs 14 residues. Looked up from germline, CDR1 is SGHDT and CDR2 is YYEEEE. V lost 0 bases and J 3 bases, leaving 9 bases between the germline ends. CDR3 sequence: CASSLVEGDYGYTF. For the CDR3, the DNA is TGTGCCAGCAGCTTGGTTGAAGGGGACTATGGCTACACCTTC.

The chain has TRBV7-9 and TRBJ2-7, with 7 bases that match TRBD1. Trimming took 5 bases from V and 9 from J; bases not matched to a gene: 7. Looked up from germline, CDR1 is SEHNR and CDR2 is FQNEAQ (reference sequence). This CDR3 is built from 12 residues. The CDR3 protein is CASSGRQGVQYF. As DNA, the CDR3 is TGTGCCAGCAGCGGAAGACAGGGAGTGCAGTACTTC. Supplemented by reference TRBV7-9 and TRBJ2-7, the full variable domain reads DTGVSQNPRHKITKRGQNVTFRCDPISEHNRLYWYRQTLGQGPEFLTYFQNEAQLEKSRLLSDRFSAERPKGSFSTLEIQRTEQGDSAMYLCASSGRQGVQYFGPGTRLTVT.

DNA of the CDR3: TGTGCCAGCAGCCGGCAGGGGGTAGCCTATGAAGCTTTCTTT. Protein sequence: CASSRQGVAYEAFF. The chain joins TRBV5-8 to TRBJ1-1, with TRBD1 matching 7 bases. Germline V gene lookup returns CDR1 SGHTS and CDR2 YDEGEE. The junction had 10 bases not matched to a gene; V was cut back by 4 bases and J by 7 bases. CDR3 length: 14 amino acids.